This TCR beta chain was sequenced in a study of T cell repertoires in ileal Crohn's disease. Study background: Median disease duration was nearly eight years; roughly 40% smoked at surgery.

Study-level points and caveats: Clonal expansions were more frequent in active smokers than non-smokers at surgery. High-frequency clones were more common in sorted CD8 than CD4 cells. Every patient over 26.8% clonality showed endoscopic recurrence.

Here immunoSEQ multiplex PCR was the method, and the copy in TCRdb shows in-frame clones only, minus some. The sample has roughly 30,000 clones, around 77% seen once. Deletions cut 0 bases from V and 12 bases from J, with 10 bases between. Germline V gives CDR1 LNHNV, CDR2 YYDKDF (reference sequence). The CDR3 is 12 amino acids. In regard to this clone: Its antigen is as yet unknown.

The sequence was obtained from an adult with Crohn's disease. The chain carries TRBV15 and TRBJ2-3; D may be TRBD1 (5 bases). Sequenced input: ileal tissue. For the CDR3, the DNA is TGTGCCACCAGCAGAGATGTCCAGGGACAGTATTTT. This sequence encodes CATSRDVQGQYF.